This T cell receptor (beta chain) was sequenced in a study of identical twins. TCRdb ran MiXCR on the 5' RACE reads and lists one entry per CDR3 protein. The sample consists of hundreds of thousands of distinct CDR3 sequences, more than 20% of them appearing once. Trimming stripped 4 bases from V and 2 bases from J, with 5 bases between. Germline loops: CDR1 SGDLS, CDR2 YYNGEE. The CDR3 contains 12 residues. The same data also contributed to another study, on yellow fever vaccine responses in identical twins.

The sample consisted of CD4+ T cells sorted from blood. The receptor was derived from a woman under 30 in good health. The chain recombines TRBV9 with TRBJ2-3; D unclear. CDR3 sequence: CASSTLTDTQYF. Written as DNA, the CDR3 is TGTGCCAGCAGCACGCTCACAGATACGCAGTATTTT.